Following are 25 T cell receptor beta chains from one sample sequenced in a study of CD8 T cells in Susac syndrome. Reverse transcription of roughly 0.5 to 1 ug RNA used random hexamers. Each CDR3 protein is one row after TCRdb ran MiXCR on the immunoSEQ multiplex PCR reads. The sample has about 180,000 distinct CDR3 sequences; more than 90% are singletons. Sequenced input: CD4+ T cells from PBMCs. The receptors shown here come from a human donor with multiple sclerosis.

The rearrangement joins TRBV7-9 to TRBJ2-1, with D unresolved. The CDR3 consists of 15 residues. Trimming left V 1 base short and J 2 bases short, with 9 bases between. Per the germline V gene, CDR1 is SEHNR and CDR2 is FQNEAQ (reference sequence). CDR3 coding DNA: TGTGCCAGCAGCTTAGTCCGCGTACCCTACAATGAGCAGTTCTTC. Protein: CASSLVRVPYNEQFF.

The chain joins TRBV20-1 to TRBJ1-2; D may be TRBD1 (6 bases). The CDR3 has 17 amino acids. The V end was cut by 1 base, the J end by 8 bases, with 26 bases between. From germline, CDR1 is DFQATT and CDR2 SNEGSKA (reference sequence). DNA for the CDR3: TGCAGTGCTAGAGGCCTAACAAGGGGACATCACGGGCGGGGCTACACCTTC. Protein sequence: CSARGLTRGHHGRGYTF.

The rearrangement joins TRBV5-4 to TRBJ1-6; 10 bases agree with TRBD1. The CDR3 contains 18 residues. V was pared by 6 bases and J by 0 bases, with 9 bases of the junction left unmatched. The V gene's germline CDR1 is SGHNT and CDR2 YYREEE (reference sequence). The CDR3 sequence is CASTPGQGKFSYNSPLHF. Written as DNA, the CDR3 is TGTGCCAGCACCCCGGGACAGGGGAAATTCTCCTATAATTCACCCCTCCACTTT.

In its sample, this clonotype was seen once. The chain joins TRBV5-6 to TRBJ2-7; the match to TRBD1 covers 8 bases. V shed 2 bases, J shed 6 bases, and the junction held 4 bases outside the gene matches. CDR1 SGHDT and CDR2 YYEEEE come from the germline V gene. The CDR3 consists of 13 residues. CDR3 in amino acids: CASSFRTGSEQYF. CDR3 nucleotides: TGTGCCAGCAGCTTCCGGACAGGGAGCGAGCAGTACTTC. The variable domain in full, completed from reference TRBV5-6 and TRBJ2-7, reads DAGVTQSPTHLIKTRGQQVTLRCSPKSGHDTVSWYQQALGQGPQFIFQYYEEEERQRGNFPDRFSGHQFPNYSSELNVNALLLGDSALYLCASSFRTGSEQYFGPGTRLTVT.

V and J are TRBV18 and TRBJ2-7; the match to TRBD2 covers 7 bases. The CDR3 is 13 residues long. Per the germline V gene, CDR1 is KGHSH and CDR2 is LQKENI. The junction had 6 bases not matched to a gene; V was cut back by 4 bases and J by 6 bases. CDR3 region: CASSLGGSREQYF. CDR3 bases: TGTGCCAGCTCACTCGGGGGGTCCCGCGAGCAGTACTTC.

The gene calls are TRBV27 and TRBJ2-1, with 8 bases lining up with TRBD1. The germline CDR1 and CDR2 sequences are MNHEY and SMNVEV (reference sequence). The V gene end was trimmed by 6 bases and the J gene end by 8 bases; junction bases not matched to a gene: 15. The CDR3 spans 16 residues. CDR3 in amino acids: CASRTNYRGNQYEQFF. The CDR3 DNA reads TGTGCCAGCAGAACCAACTACAGGGGGAACCAATATGAGCAGTTCTTC.

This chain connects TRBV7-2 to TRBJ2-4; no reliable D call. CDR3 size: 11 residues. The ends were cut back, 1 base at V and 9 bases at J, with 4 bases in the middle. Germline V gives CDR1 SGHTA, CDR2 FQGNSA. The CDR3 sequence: CASSLGFIQYF. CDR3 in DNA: TGTGCCAGCAGCTTAGGGTTCATTCAGTACTTC.

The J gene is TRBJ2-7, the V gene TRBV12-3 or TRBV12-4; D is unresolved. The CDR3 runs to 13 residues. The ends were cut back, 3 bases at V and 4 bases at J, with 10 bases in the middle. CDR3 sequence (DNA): TGTGCCAGCAGTTTGGTCTGGAGTTACGAGCAGTACTTC. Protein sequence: CASSLVWSYEQYF.

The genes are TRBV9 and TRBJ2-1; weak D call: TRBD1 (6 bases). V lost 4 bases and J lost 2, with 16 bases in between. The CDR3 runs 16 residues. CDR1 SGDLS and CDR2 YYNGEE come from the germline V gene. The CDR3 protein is CASSQQGLGPYNEQFF. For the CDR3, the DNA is TGTGCCAGCAGCCAACAGGGTTTGGGGCCCTACAATGAGCAGTTCTTC. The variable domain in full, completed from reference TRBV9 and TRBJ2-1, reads DSGVTQTPKHLITATGQRVTLRCSPRSGDLSVYWYQQSLDQGLQFLIQYYNGEERAKGNILERFSAQQFPDLHSELNLSSLELGDSALYFCASSQQGLGPYNEQFFGPGTRLTVL.

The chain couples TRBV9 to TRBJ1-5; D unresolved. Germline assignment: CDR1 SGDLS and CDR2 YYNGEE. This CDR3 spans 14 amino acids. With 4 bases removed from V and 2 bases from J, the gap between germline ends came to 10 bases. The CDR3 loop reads CASSPNSGNQPQHF. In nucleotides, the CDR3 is TGTGCCAGCAGCCCTAATTCCGGCAATCAGCCCCAGCATTTT.

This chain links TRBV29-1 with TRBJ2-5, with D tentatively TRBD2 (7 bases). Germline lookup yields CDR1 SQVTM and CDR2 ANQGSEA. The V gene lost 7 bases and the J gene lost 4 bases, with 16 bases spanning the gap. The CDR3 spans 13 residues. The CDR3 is CSAKGEGGETQYF. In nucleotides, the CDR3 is TGCAGCGCCAAGGGGGAGGGAGGAGAGACCCAGTACTTC.

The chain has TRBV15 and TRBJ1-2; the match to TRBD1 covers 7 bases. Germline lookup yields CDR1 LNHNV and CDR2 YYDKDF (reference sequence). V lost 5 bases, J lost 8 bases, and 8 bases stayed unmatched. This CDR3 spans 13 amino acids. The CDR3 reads CATSGGQALGYTF. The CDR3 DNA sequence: TGTGCCACCAGCGGAGGACAGGCCTTGGGCTACACCTTC.

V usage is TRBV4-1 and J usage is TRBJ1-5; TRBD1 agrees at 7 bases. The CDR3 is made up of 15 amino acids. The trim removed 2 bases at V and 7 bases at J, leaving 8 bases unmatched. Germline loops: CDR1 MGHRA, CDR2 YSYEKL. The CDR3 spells CASSQQQGRTQPQHF. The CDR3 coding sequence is TGCGCCAGCAGCCAACAACAGGGGAGGACGCAGCCCCAGCATTTT.

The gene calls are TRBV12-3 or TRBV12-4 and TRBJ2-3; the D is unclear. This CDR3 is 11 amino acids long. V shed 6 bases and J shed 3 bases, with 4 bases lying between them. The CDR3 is CASRRTDTQYF. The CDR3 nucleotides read TGTGCCAGCAGACGAACAGATACGCAGTATTTT.

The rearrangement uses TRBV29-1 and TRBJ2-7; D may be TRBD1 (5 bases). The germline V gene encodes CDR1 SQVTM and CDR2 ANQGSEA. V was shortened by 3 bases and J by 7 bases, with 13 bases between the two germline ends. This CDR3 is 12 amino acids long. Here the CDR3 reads CSVDQGTDEQYF. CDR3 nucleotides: TGCAGCGTTGATCAGGGAACAGATGAGCAGTACTTC.

CDR3: CAWSHRVSGANVLTF. CDR3 nucleotides: TGTGCCTGGAGTCACAGGGTATCTGGGGCCAACGTCCTGACTTTC. This chain uses TRBV30 with TRBJ2-6; D possibly corresponds to TRBD1 (6 bases). The CDR3 covers 15 residues. The V end lost 2 bases, the J end lost 1 base, and 9 bases lay between the germline ends. CDR1 is GTSNPN and CDR2 is SVGIG in the germline V gene (reference sequence).

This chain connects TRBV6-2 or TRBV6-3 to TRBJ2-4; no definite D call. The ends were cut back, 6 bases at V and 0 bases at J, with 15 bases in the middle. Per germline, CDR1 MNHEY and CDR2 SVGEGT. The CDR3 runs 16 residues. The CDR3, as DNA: TGTGCCAGCAGCCCCGGACGGATGCTAGCCAAAAACATTCAGTACTTC. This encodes CASSPGRMLAKNIQYF.

As DNA, the CDR3 is TGCAGTGCTAGAGACCCGAGGGGTTCCGAGCAGTACTTC. Its protein product is CSARDPRGSEQYF. The rearrangement joins TRBV20-1 to TRBJ2-7; D is tentatively TRBD1 or TRBD2 (5 bases each). The length of the CDR3 is 13 residues. The germline V gene has CDR1 DFQATT and CDR2 SNEGSKA (reference sequence). Trimming took off 0 bases at V and 6 bases at J, with 12 bases between the two ends.

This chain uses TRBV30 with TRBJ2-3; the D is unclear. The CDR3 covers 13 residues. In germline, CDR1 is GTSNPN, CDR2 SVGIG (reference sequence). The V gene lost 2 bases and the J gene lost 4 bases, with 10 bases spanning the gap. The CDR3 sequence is CAWSPFSADTQYF. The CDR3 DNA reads TGTGCCTGGAGTCCATTCTCGGCAGATACGCAGTATTTT.

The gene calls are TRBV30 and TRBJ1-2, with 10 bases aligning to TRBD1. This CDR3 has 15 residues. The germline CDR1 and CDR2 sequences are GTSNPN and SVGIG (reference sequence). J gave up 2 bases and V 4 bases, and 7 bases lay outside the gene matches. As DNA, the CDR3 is TGTGCCTGGACCGACAGGGGGCTAACGAACTATGGCTACACCTTC. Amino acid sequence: CAWTDRGLTNYGYTF.

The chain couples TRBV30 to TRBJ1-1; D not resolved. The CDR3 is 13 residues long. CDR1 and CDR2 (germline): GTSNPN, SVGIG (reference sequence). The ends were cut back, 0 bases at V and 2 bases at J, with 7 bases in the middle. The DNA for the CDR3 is TGTGCCTGGAGTGTACTGGGAAACACTGAAGCTTTCTTT. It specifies CAWSVLGNTEAFF. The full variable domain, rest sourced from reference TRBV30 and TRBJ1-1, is SQTIHQWPATLVQPVGSPLSLECTVEGTSNPNLYWYRQAAGRGLQLLFYSVGIGQISSEVPQNLSASRPQDRQFILSSKKLLLSDSGFYLCAWSVLGNTEAFFGQGTRLTVV.

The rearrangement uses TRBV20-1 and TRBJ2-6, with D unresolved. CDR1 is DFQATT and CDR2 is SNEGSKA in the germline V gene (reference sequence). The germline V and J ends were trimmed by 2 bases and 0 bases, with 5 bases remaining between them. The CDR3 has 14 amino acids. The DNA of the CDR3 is TGCAGTGCTAGATCCGACTCTGGGGCCAACGTCCTGACTTTC. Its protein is CSARSDSGANVLTF.

The CDR3 sequence is CASSPPGGRRTYEQYF. The CDR3 nucleotides read TGTGCCAGCAGCCCTCCAGGGGGAAGAAGGACCTACGAGCAGTACTTC. V is TRBV3-1 and J is TRBJ2-7; 7 bases map to TRBD1. V trimming: 4 bases; J trimming: 2 bases; junction bases outside the gene matches: 11. The germline V gene encodes CDR1 LGHDT and CDR2 YNNKEL (reference sequence). CDR3 length: 16 amino acids.

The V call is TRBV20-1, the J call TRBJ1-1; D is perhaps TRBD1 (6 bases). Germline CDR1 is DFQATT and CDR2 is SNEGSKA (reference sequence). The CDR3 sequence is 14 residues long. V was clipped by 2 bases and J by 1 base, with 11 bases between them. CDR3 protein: CSARNRVGNTEAFF. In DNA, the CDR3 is TGCAGTGCTAGAAACAGGGTGGGGAACACTGAAGCTTTCTTT.

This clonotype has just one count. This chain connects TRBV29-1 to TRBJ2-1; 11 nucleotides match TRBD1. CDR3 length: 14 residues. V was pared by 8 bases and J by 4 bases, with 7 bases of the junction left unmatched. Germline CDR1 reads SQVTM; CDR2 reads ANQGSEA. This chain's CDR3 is CSTNGQGAYNEQFF. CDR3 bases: TGCAGCACCAACGGACAGGGGGCTTACAATGAGCAGTTCTTC.